The 19 T cell receptor beta chains listed next were all sequenced from one sample in a study of T cells in Graves' hyperthyroidism and ophthalmopathy. Amplification yielded TCR beta CDR3 regions, with RNA transcripts as the source. The HTBI primer set was used in a first-round RT-PCR of the TCR CDR3. TCRdb reanalysed the multiplex PCR reads using MiXCR and keeps one entry per CDR3 protein. The data hold 350,000 to 450,000 distinct CDR3 sequences, with more than 12% observed a single time. Specimen: blood. Every receptor here comes from a man in his forties or fifties with Graves' ophthalmopathy.

This clonotype was detected ten times or more. CDR3 sequence (DNA): TGTGCCAGCAGTTCTAGCGGGAGCACAGATACGCAGTATTTT. Translating it yields CASSSSGSTDTQYF. This rearrangement joins TRBV7-3 to TRBJ2-3; 8 bases are a match to TRBD2. V lost 6 bases to trimming and J lost 0 bases; unmatched junction nucleotides: 2. The CDR3 has 14 amino acids. Germline lookup yields CDR1 SGHTA and CDR2 FQGTGA.

This clonotype was observed many times. This rearrangement joins TRBV30 to TRBJ1-2; unclear D gene. V gave up 1 base and J gave up 5 bases, with 17 bases separating them. Germline V lookup: CDR1 GTSNPN, CDR2 SVGIG (reference sequence). The CDR3 length is 15 residues. This CDR3 is CAWSGDKGAGYGYTF. For the CDR3, the DNA is TGTGCCTGGAGTGGCGACAAAGGCGCGGGGTATGGCTACACCTTC.

Comment on this clonotype: This may be a read error, as it is one base from a much larger clone. This chain connects TRBV28 to TRBJ2-1; D possibly corresponds to TRBD1 (5 bases). V was clipped by 6 bases and J by 7 bases, with 19 bases between them. Per the germline V gene, CDR1 is MDHEN and CDR2 is SYDVKM. The CDR3 is 15 residues long. DNA of the CDR3: TGTGCCAGCAGACAGACCCGCAGGGCCAATAATGAGCAGTTCTTC. Its translation: CASRQTRRANNEQFF.

This clonotype showed up just once. The V and J genes are TRBV2 and TRBJ2-3; the D is unclear. The CDR3 runs to 15 residues. V dropped 7 bases and J dropped 1 base, with 15 bases sitting between them. In germline, CDR1 is SNHLY, CDR2 FYNNEI. Written as DNA, the CDR3 is TGTGCCAGCAAGAGAGGAGAGTCGGGCACAGATACGCAGTATTTT. This translates into CASKRGESGTDTQYF. Combining the CDR3 with reference TRBV2 and TRBJ2-3 gives the whole variable domain EPEVTQTPSHQVTQMGQEVILRCVPISNHLYFYWYRQILGQKVEFLVSFYNNEISEKSEIFDDQFSVERPDGSNFTLKIRSTKLEDSAMYFCASKRGESGTDTQYFGPGTRLTVL.

At least ten counts were recorded for this clonotype. The rearrangement links TRBV20-1 to TRBJ2-3; TRBD2 agrees at 11 bases. In germline, CDR1 is DFQATT, CDR2 SNEGSKA (reference sequence). The CDR3 sequence is 15 residues long. J gave up 4 bases and V 6 bases, and 9 bases lay outside the gene matches. The CDR3 is CSATLAGVGADTQYF. The DNA of the CDR3 is TGCAGTGCAACACTAGCGGGAGTTGGAGCAGATACGCAGTATTTT.

This chain joins TRBV5-1 and TRBJ2-7, with a possible D match to TRBD1 (7 bases). Germline values: CDR1 SGHRS, CDR2 YFSETQ. The CDR3 totals 14 residues. V shed 0 bases and J shed 5 bases, with 12 bases lying between them. CDR3 nucleotides: TGCGCCAGCAGCTTGGGACAGGGAGGCAACGAGCAGTACTTC. It is translated as CASSLGQGGNEQYF.

This rearrangement joins TRBV19 to TRBJ2-1; no reliable D call. V was clipped by 7 bases and J by 9 bases, with 16 bases between them. CDR3 length: 13 residues. CDR1 is LNHDA, CDR2 SQIVND, per germline (reference sequence). The CDR3 spells CASTENPGIEQFF. CDR3 sequence (DNA): TGTGCCAGTACAGAAAACCCGGGTATTGAGCAGTTCTTC. Full variable domain (remainder filled in from reference TRBV19 and TRBJ2-1): DGGITQSPKYLFRKEGQNVTLSCEQNLNHDAMYWYRQDPGQGLRLIYYSQIVNDFQKGDIAEGYSVSREKKESFPLTVTSAQKNPTAFYLCASTENPGIEQFFGPGTRLTVL.

This clonotype was seen many times. The chain is built from TRBV7-2 and TRBJ2-7; a weak D match, TRBD2 (7 bases). V lost 3 bases to trimming and J lost 5 bases, with 11 bases between them. The CDR3 contains 13 residues. Germline assignment: CDR1 SGHTA and CDR2 FQGNSA. The CDR3 bases are TGTGCCAGCAGCTTGGGGAGGGGGAACGAGCAGTACTTC. This translates into CASSLGRGNEQYF.

The chain joins TRBV27 to TRBJ2-6; TRBD1 might be the D (6 bases). There are 13 residues in the CDR3. CDR1 is MNHEY, CDR2 SMNVEV, per germline (reference sequence). Trimming took off 8 bases at V and 3 bases at J, with 8 bases between the two ends. This CDR3 reads CASSGVGANVLTF. The CDR3 DNA reads TGTGCCAGCTCAGGGGTTGGGGCCAACGTCCTGACTTTC. Looking up the rest from reference TRBV27 and TRBJ2-6 gives the full variable domain: EAQVTQNPRYLITVTGKKLTVTCSQNMNHEYMSWYRQDPGLGLRQIYYSMNVEVTDKGDVPEGYKVSRKEKRNFPLILESPSPNQTSLYFCASSGVGANVLTFGAGSRLTVL.

This clonotype was found many times. The chain has TRBV5-1 and TRBJ2-3; D is ambiguous. CDR1 SGHRS and CDR2 YFSETQ come from the germline V gene. Trimming stripped 1 base from V and 2 bases from J, with 11 bases between. The CDR3 is 15 amino acids. CDR3 in amino acids: CASSLQQPHTDTQYF. CDR3 coding DNA: TGCGCCAGCAGCTTGCAACAGCCTCACACAGATACGCAGTATTTT.

This clonotype was counted between two and nine times. The chain has TRBV6-6 and TRBJ2-5; 7 nucleotides line up with TRBD1. The CDR3 is 16 residues long. Germline loops: CDR1 MNHNY, CDR2 SVGAGI (reference sequence). The trim removed 0 bases at V and 4 bases at J, leaving 8 bases unmatched. CDR3 sequence reads: CASSYSGWPGGETQYF. The CDR3 DNA sequence: TGTGCCAGCAGTTACTCGGGCTGGCCAGGGGGAGAGACCCAGTACTTC.

This clonotype was seen ten or more times. V usage is TRBV27 and J usage is TRBJ2-5; no firm D call. There are 12 residues in the CDR3. The V gene's germline CDR1 is MNHEY and CDR2 SMNVEV (reference sequence). The V end was cut by 4 bases, the J end by 6 bases, with 9 bases between. In DNA form, the CDR3 reads TGTGCCAGCAGTTCCCAGTCGCAGACCCAGTACTTC. Amino acid sequence: CASSSQSQTQYF.

The chain uses TRBV10-1 and TRBJ2-7; 8 nucleotides match TRBD2. Germline loops: CDR1 WNHNN, CDR2 SYGVQD (reference sequence). The ends lost 8 bases at V and 0 bases at J; junction bases unmatched: 0. This CDR3 has 12 amino acids. The CDR3: CASGTSSYEQYF. Here the CDR3 DNA reads TGCGCCAGCGGGACTAGCTCCTACGAGCAGTACTTC.

This clonotype was seen a few times. The chain links TRBV20-1 to TRBJ1-5; D ambiguous. From germline, CDR1 is DFQATT and CDR2 SNEGSKA (reference sequence). The ends were cut back, 5 bases at V and 0 bases at J, with 17 bases in the middle. This CDR3 has 16 residues. CDR3: CSALASLGLSNQPQHF. DNA of the CDR3: TGCAGTGCTCTTGCTTCACTGGGCCTTAGCAATCAGCCCCAGCATTTT.

This clonotype was seen at least ten times. The V call is TRBV11-2, the J call TRBJ1-1; TRBD1 might be the D (5 bases). The CDR3 spans 12 residues. Trimming pared 1 base from V and 14 bases from J, leaving 14 bases between. Germline CDR1 SGHAT, CDR2 FQNNGV. CDR3 nucleotides: TGTGCCAGCAGCTTAGGGGGGGTCCGCGGGTTCTTT. It is translated as CASSLGGVRGFF.

This clonotype was seen repeatedly, ten times or more. The chain recombines TRBV20-1 with TRBJ2-5, with 9 nucleotides matching TRBD1. Germline CDR1 is DFQATT and CDR2 is SNEGSKA (reference sequence). V gave up 7 bases and J gave up 4 bases; unmatched junction bases: 7. The CDR3 loop spans 13 amino acids. Here the CDR3 DNA reads TGCAGTGTTATAGGACAGGGGATAGAGACCCAGTACTTC. Translated, it gives CSVIGQGIETQYF.

This clonotype has ten or more counts. The V gene is TRBV6-6, the J gene TRBJ2-7; TRBD1 agrees at 9 bases. Germline V CDR1 and CDR2: MNHNY, SVGAGI (reference sequence). This CDR3 has 15 amino acids. V lost 0 bases and J lost 0; bases outside the gene matches: 0. CDR3 protein: CASSYSTGGSYEQYF. CDR3 nucleotide sequence: TGTGCCAGCAGTTACTCGACAGGGGGCTCCTACGAGCAGTACTTC.

This clonotype was detected ten times or more. CDR3 region: CASRRDTYGYTF. For the CDR3, the DNA is TGCGCCAGCAGGCGGGACACCTATGGCTACACCTTC. The rearrangement joins TRBV10-2 to TRBJ1-2; maybe TRBD1 (6 bases). The germline CDR1 and CDR2 sequences are WSHSY and SAAADI. Deletions cut 6 bases from V and 4 bases from J, with 9 bases between. This CDR3 region has 12 residues.

The V call is TRBV27, the J call TRBJ2-7, with 13 bases fitting TRBD2. V lost 5 bases and J lost 4; bases outside the gene matches: 5. The CDR3 spans 15 residues. Germline V gene data show CDR1 as MNHEY and CDR2 as SMNVEV (reference sequence). The CDR3, as DNA: TGTGCCAGCAGTGGACTAGCGGGAGTTGGGTACGAGCAGTACTTC. It specifies CASSGLAGVGYEQYF.